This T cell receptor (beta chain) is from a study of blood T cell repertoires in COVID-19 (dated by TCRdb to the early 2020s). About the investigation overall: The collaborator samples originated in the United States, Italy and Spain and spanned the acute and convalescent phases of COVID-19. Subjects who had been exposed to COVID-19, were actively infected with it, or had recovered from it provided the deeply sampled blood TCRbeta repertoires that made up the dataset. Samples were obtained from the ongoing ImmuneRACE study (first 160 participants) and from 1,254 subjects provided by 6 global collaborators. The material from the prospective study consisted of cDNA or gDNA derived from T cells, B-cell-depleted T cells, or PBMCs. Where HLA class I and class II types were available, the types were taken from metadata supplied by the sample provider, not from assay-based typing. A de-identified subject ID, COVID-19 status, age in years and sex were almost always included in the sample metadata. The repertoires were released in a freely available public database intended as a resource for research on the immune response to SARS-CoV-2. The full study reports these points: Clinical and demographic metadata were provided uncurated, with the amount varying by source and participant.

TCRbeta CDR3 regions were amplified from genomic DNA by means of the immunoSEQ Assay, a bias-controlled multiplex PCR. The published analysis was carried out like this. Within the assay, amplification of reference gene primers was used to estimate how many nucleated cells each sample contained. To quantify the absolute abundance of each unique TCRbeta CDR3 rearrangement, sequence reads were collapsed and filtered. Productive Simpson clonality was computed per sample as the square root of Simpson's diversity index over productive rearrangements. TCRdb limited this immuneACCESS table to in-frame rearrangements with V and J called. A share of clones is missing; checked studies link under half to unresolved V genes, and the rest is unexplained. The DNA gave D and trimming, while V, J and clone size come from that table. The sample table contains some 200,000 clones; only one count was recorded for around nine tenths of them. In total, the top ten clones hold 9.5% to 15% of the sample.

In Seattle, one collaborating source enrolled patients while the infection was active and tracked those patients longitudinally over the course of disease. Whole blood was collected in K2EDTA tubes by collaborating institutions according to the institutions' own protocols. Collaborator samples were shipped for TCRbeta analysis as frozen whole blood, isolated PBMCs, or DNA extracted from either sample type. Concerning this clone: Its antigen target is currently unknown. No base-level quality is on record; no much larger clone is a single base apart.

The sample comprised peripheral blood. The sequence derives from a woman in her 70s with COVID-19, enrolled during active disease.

The sequence in DNA is TGTGCCTGGAGTGACCGGGACAGGGGCAATCAGCCCCAGCATTTT. This yields the protein CAWSDRDRGNQPQHF. The chain is made from TRBV30 and TRBJ1-5; 9 bases in between match TRBD1. In the germline V gene (reference sequence), CDR1 corresponds to GTSNPN and CDR2 to SVGIG. For this chain, trimming is 1 base at the V end and 2 bases at the J end, and the number of junction bases without a gene match is 3. CDR3 length: 15 amino acids, cysteine to phenylalanine. This entry keeps only the CDR3 DNA: 45 bases, framed from base 1.